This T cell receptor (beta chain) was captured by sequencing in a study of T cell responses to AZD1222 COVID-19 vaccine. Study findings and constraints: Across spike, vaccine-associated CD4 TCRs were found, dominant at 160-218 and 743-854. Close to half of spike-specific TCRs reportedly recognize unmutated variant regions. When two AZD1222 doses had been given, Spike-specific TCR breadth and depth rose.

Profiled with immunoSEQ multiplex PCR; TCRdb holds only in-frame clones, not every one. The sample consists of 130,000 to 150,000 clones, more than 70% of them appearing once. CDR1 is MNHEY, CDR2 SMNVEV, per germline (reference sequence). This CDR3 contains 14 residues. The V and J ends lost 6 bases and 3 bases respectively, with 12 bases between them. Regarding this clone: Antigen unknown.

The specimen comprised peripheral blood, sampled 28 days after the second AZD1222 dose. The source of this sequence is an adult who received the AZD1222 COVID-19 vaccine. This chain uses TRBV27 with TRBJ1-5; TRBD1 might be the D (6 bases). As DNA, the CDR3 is TGTGCCAGCAGCCTACAGGGCTTCAATCAGCCCCAGCATTTT. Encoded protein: CASSLQGFNQPQHF.